This TCR beta chain stems from a study of blood T cell repertoires in COVID-19. In the study overall: Acute and convalescent COVID-19 specimens originated in the United States, Italy and Spain.

The V gene lost 1 base and the J gene lost 6 bases, with 21 bases spanning the gap. The CDR3 sequence is 17 residues long. Germline V lookup: CDR1 MNHNS, CDR2 SASEGT. Sequenced by immunoSEQ multiplex PCR; TCRdb stores in-frame clones only, minus some. This sample has nearly 200,000 clones, with more than 65% found just once. Input material: PBMCs or T cells enriched from blood (not recorded which). The receptor's source is a middle-aged man who had recovered from COVID-19. The chain joins TRBV6-1 to TRBJ1-1; the D gene is possibly TRBD1 (6 bases). CDR3 region: CASSEGRATGYFSEAFF. The CDR3 nucleotides are TGTGCCAGCAGTGAAGGGCGAGCCACAGGGTATTTTTCTGAAGCTTTCTTT.